One and the same sample provided the 15 T cell receptor beta chains below, sequenced in a study of shared clonotypes between healthy human individuals. Data came from immunoSEQ multiplex PCR; TCRdb stores just in-frame clones and leaves some out. The table lists about 2.3 million clones, about 90% of them singletons, with about 0.41% in the top ten. The material sequenced was naive CD4+ T cells from PBMCs. Indicated subset: CD45RA+ positively selected. Every receptor here comes from a man between 18 and 29 years old in good health. Some clones in this sample may be carry-over from other donors' samples.

The rearrangement uses TRBV7-2 and TRBJ2-1; D gene unclear. Germline V CDR1 and CDR2: SGHTA, FQGNSA. The ends were cut back, 2 bases at V and 0 bases at J, with 8 bases in the middle. There are 15 residues in the CDR3. CDR3 nucleotides: TGTGCCAGCAGCTTACAGAGGAGCTCCTACAATGAGCAGTTCTTC. It codes for CASSLQRSSYNEQFF.

The chain has TRBV30 and TRBJ1-2; 8 bases align to TRBD1. V shed 2 bases, J shed 4 bases, and the junction held 15 bases outside the gene matches. The CDR3 has 17 amino acids. The V gene's germline CDR1 is GTSNPN and CDR2 SVGIG (reference sequence). The CDR3 DNA follows: TGTGCCTGGAGTCCCCCAAACCCCTGGGACAGGACCTATGGCTACACCTTC. Translated, it gives CAWSPPNPWDRTYGYTF. The variable domain in full, with the rest retrieved from reference TRBV30 and TRBJ1-2, is SQTIHQWPATLVQPVGSPLSLECTVEGTSNPNLYWYRQAAGRGLQLLFYSVGIGQISSEVPQNLSASRPQDRQFILSSKKLLLSDSGFYLCAWSPPNPWDRTYGYTFGSGTRLTVV.

Comments on this clone: Other DNA sequences of this sample code for an identical CDR3. V is TRBV2 and J is TRBJ2-3; 7 nucleotides match TRBD2. J was trimmed by 0 bases and V by 4 bases; bases with no gene match: 4. The CDR3 totals 15 residues. Germline-derived CDR1 and CDR2 are SNHLY and FYNNEI. CDR3 region: CASSVISGSTDTQYF. CDR3 DNA: TGTGCCAGCAGTGTAATTAGCGGGAGCACAGATACGCAGTATTTT.

This clone was seen a handful of times. The CDR3 nucleotides are TGTGCCAGCAGCACCCTAGGCGGTGAGCAGTTCTTC. It codes for CASSTLGGEQFF. The rearrangement links TRBV28 to TRBJ2-1; unclear D gene. Germline loops: CDR1 MDHEN, CDR2 SYDVKM. The CDR3 runs to 12 residues. V lost 6 bases and J lost 9, with 12 bases in between. The variable domain in full, with the rest retrieved from reference TRBV28 and TRBJ2-1, is DVKVTQSSRYLVKRTGEKVFLECVQDMDHENMFWYRQDPGLGLRLIYFSYDVKMKEKGDIPEGYSVSREKKERFSLILESASTNQTSMYLCASSTLGGEQFFGPGTRLTVL.

Concerning this clone: Distinct nucleotide sequences in the sample also encode this CDR3. The chain couples TRBV6-1 to TRBJ2-3; perhaps TRBD2 as D (5 bases). This CDR3 region has 14 residues. The V end was cut by 0 bases, the J end by 1 base, with 5 bases between. Germline V gene data show CDR1 as MNHNS and CDR2 as SASEGT. As DNA, the CDR3 is TGTGCCAGCAGTGAAGCGCGGGGCACAGATACGCAGTATTTT. This encodes CASSEARGTDTQYF.

V gene TRBV2 combines with J gene TRBJ1-5; possibly TRBD1 for D (5 bases). Looked up from germline, CDR1 is SNHLY and CDR2 is FYNNEI. The CDR3 totals 14 residues. Deletions cut 5 bases from V and 4 bases from J, with 12 bases between. CDR3 sequence (DNA): TGTGCCAGCAGTTGGGACGGCTCAAATCAGCCCCAGCATTTT. Encoded protein: CASSWDGSNQPQHF.

V is TRBV4-1 and J is TRBJ2-5; a weak D match, TRBD2 (6 bases). V lost 0 bases to trimming and J lost 4 bases, with 18 bases between them. This CDR3 comprises 17 residues. The germline gives CDR1 MGHRA, CDR2 YSYEKL. CDR3 sequence (DNA): TGCGCCAGCAGCCAAGATCGCGGCCCGGAGGGAAGAGAGACCCAGTACTTC. Its protein is CASSQDRGPEGRETQYF.

This chain connects TRBV7-2 to TRBJ1-2; 7 nucleotides match TRBD1. Germline trimming cut 5 bases from V and 6 bases from J; bases unmatched to any gene: 6. Germline lookup yields CDR1 SGHTA and CDR2 FQGNSA. The CDR3 is made up of 13 amino acids. CDR3 bases: TGTGCCAGCAGCGCGAGACAGGGCGATGGCTACACCTTC. The encoded protein is CASSARQGDGYTF.

This clone has a handful of counts. The same CDR3 can be traced to other DNA sequences in this sample. The rearrangement joins TRBV28 to TRBJ1-1, with D hard to call. The V gene lost 3 bases and the J gene lost 1 base, with 6 bases spanning the gap. This CDR3 region has 13 residues. Germline loops: CDR1 MDHEN, CDR2 SYDVKM. Here the CDR3 reads CASSFSPNTEAFF. For the CDR3, the DNA is TGTGCCAGCAGTTTTTCGCCGAACACTGAAGCTTTCTTT.

V and J are TRBV7-9 and TRBJ2-3; TRBD2 aligns across 7 bases. J gave up 2 bases and V 2 bases, and 4 bases lay outside the gene matches. CDR1 SEHNR and CDR2 FQNEAQ come from the germline V gene (reference sequence). This CDR3 spans 15 amino acids. CDR3: CASSLLAGDTDTQYF. The CDR3 bases are TGTGCCAGCAGCTTACTCGCGGGGGACACAGATACGCAGTATTTT.

The CDR3 DNA reads as TGTGCCAGCAGGAATAGACAGTTAGAGAACACTGAAGCTTTCTTT. Residues: CASRNRQLENTEAFF. The rearrangement joins TRBV28 to TRBJ1-1; D might be TRBD1 (5 bases). The germline V gene encodes CDR1 MDHEN and CDR2 SYDVKM. The CDR3 runs 15 residues. Trimming stripped 6 bases from V and 1 base from J, with 15 bases between.

This chain links TRBV5-1 with TRBJ1-1, with D perhaps TRBD1 (6 bases). The CDR3 loop spans 14 amino acids. Trimming shortened V by 1 base and J by 4 bases, and 11 bases separated the two germline ends. Germline-derived CDR1 and CDR2 are SGHRS and YFSETQ. CDR3 loop: CASSLTGRITEAFF. In DNA form, the CDR3 reads TGCGCCAGCAGCTTGACAGGGAGAATCACTGAAGCTTTCTTT. Supplemented by reference TRBV5-1 and TRBJ1-1, the full variable domain reads KAGVTQTPRYLIKTRGQQVTLSCSPISGHRSVSWYQQTPGQGLQFLFEYFSETQRNKGNFPGRFSGRQFSNSRSEMNVSTLELGDSALYLCASSLTGRITEAFFGQGTRLTVV.

V is TRBV7-2 and J is TRBJ1-1; 8 nucleotides align to TRBD1. In germline, CDR1 is SGHTA, CDR2 FQGNSA. The CDR3 runs 13 residues. With 4 bases clipped from V and 3 bases from J, the junction kept 1 base outside the gene matches. The CDR3: CASSWTGYTEAFF. DNA for the CDR3: TGTGCCAGCAGCTGGACAGGGTACACTGAAGCTTTCTTT.

The chain recombines TRBV6-5 with TRBJ1-6; D unclear. Trimming stripped 0 bases from V and 12 bases from J, with 6 bases between. Germline V gene lookup returns CDR1 MNHEY and CDR2 SVGAGI. This CDR3 spans 12 amino acids. CDR3 region: CASSYSFRPLHF. As DNA, the CDR3 is TGTGCCAGCAGTTACTCGTTCCGACCCCTCCACTTT.

The chain is built from TRBV7-2 and TRBJ2-1; 9 bases fit TRBD2. This CDR3 spans 16 amino acids. CDR1 is SGHTA, CDR2 FQGNSA, per germline. The V gene end was trimmed by 8 bases and the J gene end by 0 bases; junction bases not matched to a gene: 8. In DNA, the CDR3 is TGTGCCAGCCGCCTAGCGGGAACGAGCTCCTACAATGAGCAGTTCTTC. Translated, it gives CASRLAGTSSYNEQFF.